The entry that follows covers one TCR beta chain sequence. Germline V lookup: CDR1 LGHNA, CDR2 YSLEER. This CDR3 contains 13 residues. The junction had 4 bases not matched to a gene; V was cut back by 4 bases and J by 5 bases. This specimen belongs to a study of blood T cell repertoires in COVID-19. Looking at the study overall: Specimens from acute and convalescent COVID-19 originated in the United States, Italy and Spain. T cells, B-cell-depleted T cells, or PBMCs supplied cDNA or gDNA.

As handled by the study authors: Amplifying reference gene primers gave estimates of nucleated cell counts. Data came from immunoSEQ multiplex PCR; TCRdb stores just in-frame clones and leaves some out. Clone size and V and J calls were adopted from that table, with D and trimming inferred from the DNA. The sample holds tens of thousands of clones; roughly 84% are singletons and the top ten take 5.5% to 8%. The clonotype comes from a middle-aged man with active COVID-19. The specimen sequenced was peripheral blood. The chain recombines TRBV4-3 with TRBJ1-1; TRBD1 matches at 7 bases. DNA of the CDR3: TGCGCCAGCAGCCGGACAGGCGGGACTGAAGCTTTCTTT. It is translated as CASSRTGGTEAFF.